The clone carrying this T cell receptor beta chain was observed a few times. Germline CDR1 is SNHLY and CDR2 is FYNNEI. The CDR3 has 16 residues. The V gene end was trimmed by 8 bases and the J gene end by 3 bases; junction bases not matched to a gene: 10. These data belong to a study of the immune and genomic landscape of osteosarcoma. Only in-frame clones appear in the TCRdb table, and some are missing; sequencing was by immunoSEQ multiplex PCR. The table lists a few hundred clones, almost 80% of them singletons, with around 12% in the top ten. The chain couples TRBV2 to TRBJ2-1; 10 nucleotides match TRBD2. The source of this sequence is a girl under 18 with osteosarcoma. Sequenced: metastatic tumor tissue from the scapula. In DNA form, the CDR3 reads TGTGCCAGCTGGGCTAGCGGGAGAGAAGACTACAATGAGCAGTTCTTC. Translating it yields CASWASGREDYNEQFF.